Presented here are 3 T cell receptor beta chains from one specimen sequenced in a study of T and B cells in COVID-19 patients. BIOMED2 TRB-A/B primer pools were used in multiplex TRB PCR. TCRdb re-called the multiplex PCR reads through MiXCR, storing one row per CDR3 protein. Of over 9,500 distinct CDR3 sequences listed, under 35% are singletons. TRB was amplified from about 250-500 ng of blood genomic DNA. Input material: blood. The receptor set was obtained from a human donor who had recovered from COVID-19.

This clonotype has a handful of counts. The chain is built from TRBV7-2 and TRBJ1-4; 11 bases agree with TRBD1. In germline, CDR1 is SGHTA, CDR2 FQGNSA. The CDR3 has 16 residues. V shed 5 bases and J 8 bases; nucleotides not matched to a gene: 10. CDR3 DNA sequence: TGTGCCAGCAGCACAACGACCGGGACAGGGGGGGAAAAACTGTTTTTT. Its translation: CASSTTTGTGGEKLFF.

The rearrangement joins TRBV4-2 to TRBJ2-5; no definite D call. Trimming pared 1 base from V and 5 bases from J, leaving 17 bases between. The germline V gene encodes CDR1 LGHNA and CDR2 YNFKEQ. The CDR3 has 16 amino acids. CDR3 protein: CASSQAGGSLTETQYF. CDR3 DNA: TGTGCCAGCAGCCAAGCAGGCGGCTCCCTCACGGAGACCCAGTACTTC.

The chain employs TRBV11-1 and TRBJ1-2, with 7 nucleotides matching TRBD1. The CDR3 runs 11 residues. V shed 9 bases, J shed 4 bases, and the junction held 2 bases outside the gene matches. Germline values: CDR1 SGHAT, CDR2 FQDESV (reference sequence). CDR3 loop: CASRQGYGYTF. Written as DNA, the CDR3 is TGTGCCAGTCGACAGGGCTATGGCTACACCTTC. Drawing the rest from reference TRBV11-1 and TRBJ1-2, the complete variable domain is EAEVAQSPRYKITEKSQAVAFWCDPISGHATLYWYRQILGQGPELLVQFQDESVVDDSQLPKDRFSAERLKGVDSTLKIQPAELGDSAMYLCASRQGYGYTFGSGTRLTVV.